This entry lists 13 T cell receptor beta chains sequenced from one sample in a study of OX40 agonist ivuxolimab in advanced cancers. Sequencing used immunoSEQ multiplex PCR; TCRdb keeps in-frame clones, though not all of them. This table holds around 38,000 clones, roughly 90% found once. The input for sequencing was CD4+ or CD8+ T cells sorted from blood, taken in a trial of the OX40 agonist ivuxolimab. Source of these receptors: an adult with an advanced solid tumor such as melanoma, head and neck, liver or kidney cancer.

CDR3 in DNA: TGTGCCAGCAGTGGTAGTAGGTTAGCGGGAGTGTACAATGAGCAGTTCTTC. Its translation: CASSGSRLAGVYNEQFF. V usage is TRBV6-1 and J usage is TRBJ2-1, with TRBD2 matching over 9 bases. Germline trimming cut 4 bases from V and 4 bases from J; bases unmatched to any gene: 11. The CDR3 runs 17 residues. CDR1 and CDR2 (germline): MNHNS, SASEGT.

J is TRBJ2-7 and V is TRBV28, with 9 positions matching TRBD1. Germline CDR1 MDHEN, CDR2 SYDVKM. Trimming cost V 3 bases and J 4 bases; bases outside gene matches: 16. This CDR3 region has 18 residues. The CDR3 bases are TGTGCCAGCAGTTTTTCTGTCGGGACAGGGACGGTACAATACGAGCAGTACTTC. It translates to CASSFSVGTGTVQYEQYF.

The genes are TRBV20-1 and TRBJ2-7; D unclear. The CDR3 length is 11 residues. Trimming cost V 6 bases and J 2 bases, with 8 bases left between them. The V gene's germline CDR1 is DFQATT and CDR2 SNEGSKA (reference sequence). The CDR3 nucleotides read TGCAGTGCGCGTGCAGCCTACGAGCAGTACGTC. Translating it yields CSARAAYEQYV.

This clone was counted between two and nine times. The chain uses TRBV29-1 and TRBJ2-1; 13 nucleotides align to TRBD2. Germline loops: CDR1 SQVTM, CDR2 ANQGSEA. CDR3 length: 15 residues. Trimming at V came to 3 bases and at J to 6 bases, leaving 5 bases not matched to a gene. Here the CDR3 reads CSVDRGLAGANEQFF. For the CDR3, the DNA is TGCAGCGTTGATAGAGGACTAGCGGGAGCCAATGAGCAGTTCTTC.

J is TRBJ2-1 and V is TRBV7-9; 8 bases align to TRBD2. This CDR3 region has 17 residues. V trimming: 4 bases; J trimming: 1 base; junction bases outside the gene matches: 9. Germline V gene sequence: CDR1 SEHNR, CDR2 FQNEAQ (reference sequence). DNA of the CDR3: TGTGCCAGCAGCTACCACAGCGGGAGTCGATCCTACAATGAGCAGTTCTTC. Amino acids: CASSYHSGSRSYNEQFF.

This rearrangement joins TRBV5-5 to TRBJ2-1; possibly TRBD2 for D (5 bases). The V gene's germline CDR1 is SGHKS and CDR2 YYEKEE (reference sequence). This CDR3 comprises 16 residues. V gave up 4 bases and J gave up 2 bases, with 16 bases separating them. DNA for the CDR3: TGTGCCAGCAGCCTATTCTCGGGCGGGCCCTACAATGAGCAGTTCTTC. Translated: CASSLFSGGPYNEQFF.

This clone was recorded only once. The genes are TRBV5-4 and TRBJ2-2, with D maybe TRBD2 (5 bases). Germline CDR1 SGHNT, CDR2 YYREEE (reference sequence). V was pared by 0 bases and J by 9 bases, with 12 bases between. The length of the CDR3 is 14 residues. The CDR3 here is CASSLGPTTWELFF. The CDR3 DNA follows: TGTGCCAGCAGCTTGGGACCGACTACTTGGGAGCTGTTTTTT.

The CDR3 region has the DNA TGTGCCAGCAGCCAGAAAGGGGTGCGGTACGGAGATACGCAGTATTTT. Its protein product is CASSQKGVRYGDTQYF. The chain joins TRBV5-6 to TRBJ2-3; possible D gene TRBD1, 5 bases. V lost 4 bases to trimming and J lost 5 bases, with 20 bases between them. CDR1 is SGHDT and CDR2 is YYEEEE in the germline V gene. CDR3 length: 16 amino acids.

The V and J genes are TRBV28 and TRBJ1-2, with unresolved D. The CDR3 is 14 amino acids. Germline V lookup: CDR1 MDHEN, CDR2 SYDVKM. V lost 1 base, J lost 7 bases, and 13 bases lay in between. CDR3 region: CASSLFKGSSGYTF. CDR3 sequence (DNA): TGTGCCAGCAGTTTATTCAAGGGTAGCTCTGGCTACACCTTC.

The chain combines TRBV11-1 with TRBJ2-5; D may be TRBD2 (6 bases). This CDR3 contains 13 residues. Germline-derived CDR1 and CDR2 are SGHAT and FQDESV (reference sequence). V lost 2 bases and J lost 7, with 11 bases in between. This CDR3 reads CASSLKTGGTQYF. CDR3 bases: TGTGCCAGCAGCTTAAAGACCGGGGGGACCCAGTACTTC.

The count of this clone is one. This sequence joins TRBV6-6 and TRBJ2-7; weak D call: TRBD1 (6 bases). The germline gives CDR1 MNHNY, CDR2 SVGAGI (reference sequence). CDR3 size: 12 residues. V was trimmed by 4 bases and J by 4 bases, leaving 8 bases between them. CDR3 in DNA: TGTGCCAGCAGTTTAGGGGGTTACGAGCAGTACTTC. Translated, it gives CASSLGGYEQYF.

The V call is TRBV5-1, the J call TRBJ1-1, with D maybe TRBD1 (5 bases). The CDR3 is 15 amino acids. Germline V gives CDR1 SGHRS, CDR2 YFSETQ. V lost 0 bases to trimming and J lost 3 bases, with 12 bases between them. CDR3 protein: CASSLDRGRYTEAFF. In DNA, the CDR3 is TGCGCCAGCAGCTTGGACCGGGGGAGGTACACTGAAGCTTTCTTT.

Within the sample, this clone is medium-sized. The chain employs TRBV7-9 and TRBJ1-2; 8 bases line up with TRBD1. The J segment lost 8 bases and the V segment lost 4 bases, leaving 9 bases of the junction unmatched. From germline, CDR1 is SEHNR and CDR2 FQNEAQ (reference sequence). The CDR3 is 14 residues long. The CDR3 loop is CASSSENRGRGYTF. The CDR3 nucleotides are TGTGCCAGCAGCTCAGAGAACAGGGGGAGAGGCTACACCTTC.